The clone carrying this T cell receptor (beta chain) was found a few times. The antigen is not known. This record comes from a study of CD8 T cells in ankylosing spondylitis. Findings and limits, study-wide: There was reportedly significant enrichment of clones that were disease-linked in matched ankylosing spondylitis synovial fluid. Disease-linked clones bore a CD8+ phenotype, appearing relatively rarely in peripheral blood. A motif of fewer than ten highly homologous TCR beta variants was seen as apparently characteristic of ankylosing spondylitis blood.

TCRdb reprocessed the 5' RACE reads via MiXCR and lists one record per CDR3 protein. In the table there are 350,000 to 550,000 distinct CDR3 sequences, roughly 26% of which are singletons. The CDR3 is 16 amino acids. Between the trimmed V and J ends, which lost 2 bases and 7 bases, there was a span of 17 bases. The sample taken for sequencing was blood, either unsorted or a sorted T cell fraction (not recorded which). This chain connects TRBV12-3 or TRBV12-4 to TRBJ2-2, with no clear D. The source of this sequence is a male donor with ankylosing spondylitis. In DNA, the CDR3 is TGTGCCAGCAGTTTAAGCAGTCCACAATTGGGCGGGGAGCTGTTTTTT. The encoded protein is CASSLSSPQLGGELFF.